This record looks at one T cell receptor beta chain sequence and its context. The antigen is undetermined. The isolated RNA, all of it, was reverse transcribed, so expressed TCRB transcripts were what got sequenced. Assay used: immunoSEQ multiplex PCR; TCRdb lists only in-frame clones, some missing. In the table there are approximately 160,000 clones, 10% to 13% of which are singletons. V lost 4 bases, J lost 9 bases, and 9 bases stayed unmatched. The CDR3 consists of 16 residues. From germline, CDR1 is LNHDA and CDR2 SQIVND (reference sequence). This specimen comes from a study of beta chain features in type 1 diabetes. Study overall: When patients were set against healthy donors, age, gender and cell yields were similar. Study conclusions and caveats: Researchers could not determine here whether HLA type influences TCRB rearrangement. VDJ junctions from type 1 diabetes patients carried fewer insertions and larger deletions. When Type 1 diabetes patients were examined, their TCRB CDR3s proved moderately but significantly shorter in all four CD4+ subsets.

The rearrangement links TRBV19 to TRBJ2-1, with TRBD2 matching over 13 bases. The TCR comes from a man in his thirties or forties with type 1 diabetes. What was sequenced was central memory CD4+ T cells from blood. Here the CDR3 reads CASSTPRTSGRVEQFF. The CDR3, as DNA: TGTGCCAGTAGTACTCCCCGGACTAGCGGGAGAGTTGAGCAGTTCTTC.